This T cell receptor beta chain was sequenced during a study of blood T cell repertoires in COVID-19. Study overall: Italy, Spain and the United States were the sources of the convalescent and acute COVID-19 samples. In each case, the material was cDNA or gDNA derived from T cells, B-cell-depleted T cells, or PBMCs.

CDR1 is LNHDA, CDR2 SQIVND, per germline (reference sequence). The CDR3 is made up of 13 amino acids. The ends were cut back, 3 bases at V and 7 bases at J, with 10 bases in the middle. Authors' analysis steps: Scientists estimated how many nucleated cells there were by amplifying reference gene primers. Clones were sequenced by immunoSEQ multiplex PCR, and TCRdb holds only the in-frame ones, with some missing. Clonal size and the V and J genes are those of that table, whereas D and trimming came from the DNA. The sample gives 80,000 or so clones, almost 85% of which show up once; approximately 12% is in the top ten.

The chain has TRBV19 and TRBJ1-5; possible D gene TRBD1, 6 bases. The specimen sequenced was peripheral blood. The source of this sequence is a man older than 75 with acute or convalescent COVID-19. CDR3 DNA: TGTGCCAGTAGTATGGACAGTTCCCAGCCCCAGCATTTT. Translated: CASSMDSSQPQHF.